This TCR beta chain was captured by sequencing in a study of identical twins. The CDR3 is made up of 17 amino acids. Germline assignment: CDR1 SEHNR and CDR2 FQNEAQ (reference sequence). V lost 2 bases to trimming and J lost 3 bases, with 16 bases between them. Among all donors, each was a healthy Caucasian. Template switching introduced a universal primer site, and the cDNA bore unique molecular identifiers. TCRdb re-called the 5' RACE reads with MiXCR, one entry per CDR3 protein. The sample carries about 570,000 distinct CDR3 sequences, 9.6% recorded once. This clonotype came up many times. The sample was also reused in another study, on yellow fever vaccine responses in identical twins.

The chain employs TRBV7-9 and TRBJ2-2, with D perhaps given as TRBD1 or TRBD2 (6 bases each). The specimen sequenced was PBMCs. The sequence derives from a woman aged 18-35 years in good health. The CDR3, as DNA: TGTGCCAGCAGCTTAACGGTGGCAGGGGACTACACCGGGGAGCTGTTTTTT. Amino acids: CASSLTVAGDYTGELFF.